The clone carrying this T cell receptor (beta chain) has a handful of counts. The antigen is not known. Expressed TCRB transcripts got sequenced, as all isolated RNA was reverse transcribed. Profiled with immunoSEQ multiplex PCR; TCRdb holds only in-frame clones, not every one. The repertoire includes roughly 300,000 clones, around 9% of them detected once, and around 1% sits in the top ten. The data were obtained in a study of beta chain features in type 1 diabetes. Whole-study results and caveats: All four CD4+ subsets from Type 1 diabetes patients carried moderately but significantly shorter TCRB CDR3s.

Germline V gene sequence: CDR1 SGHAT, CDR2 FQNNGV. V lost 3 bases and J lost 3, with 12 bases in between. The CDR3 loop spans 15 amino acids. Sequencing was performed on central memory CD4+ T cells from blood. The chain recombines TRBV11-2 with TRBJ1-5; possibly TRBD1 for D (6 bases). This clonotype was obtained from a man aged 25 to 40 with type 1 diabetes. CDR3 sequence: CASSFTSGVNQPQHF. As DNA, the CDR3 is TGTGCCAGCAGCTTCACGTCAGGGGTCAATCAGCCCCAGCATTTT.